The 14 T cell receptor beta chains below were found in one sample sequenced in a study of T cell repertoires in cytomegalovirus infection (dated by TCRdb to between 2018 and 2021). Instrument on record: Illumina HiSeq 1500. TCRdb's own reprocessing of the public reads used fastp at Q25 and MiXCR and kept productive beta chains. Rows matching on CDR3 protein sequence are summarized as one entry with the most common DNA and genes. The sample includes around 750,000 distinct CDR3 sequences, with approximately 30% observed a single time. The ten largest clones capture around 11% of the sample. Antigens of these TCRs are unknown. The treatment or condition tag for this specimen amounts to: in vitro stimulation with specific CMV peptide epitopes to enrich CMV-specific T cells. This material consisted of cultured CD8+ T cells from PBMCs, taken from culture after CMV antigen stimulation. All receptors come from a human donor in good health (CMV status not recorded). Some clones in this sample may be carry-over from other donors' samples.

Ten or more counts support this clonotype. The chain has TRBV5-4 and TRBJ2-2; the match to TRBD1 covers 10 bases. CDR3 length: 15 amino acids. Germline trimming cut 2 bases from V and 5 bases from J; bases unmatched to any gene: 3. Germline V gene lookup returns CDR1 SGHNT and CDR2 YYREEE (reference sequence). The CDR3 sequence is CASSFRDRGTGELFF. As DNA, the CDR3 is TGTGCCAGCAGCTTCCGGGACAGGGGAACCGGGGAGCTGTTTTTT. Full variable domain (outside the CDR3, taken from reference TRBV5-4 and TRBJ2-2): ETGVTQSPTHLIKTRGQQVTLRCSSQSGHNTVSWYQQALGQGPQFIFQYYREEENGRGNFPPRFSGLQFPNYSSELNVNALELDDSALYLCASSFRDRGTGELFFGEGSRLTVL.

The rearrangement joins TRBV7-9 to TRBJ1-5; D uncertain. V lost 6 bases and J lost 5, with 17 bases in between. This CDR3 region has 15 residues. Germline V CDR1 and CDR2: SEHNR, FQNEAQ (reference sequence). The CDR3 DNA is TGTGCCAGCAGTCATGGGTCCAGGCCAGATCAGCCCCAGCATTTT. Its protein product is CASSHGSRPDQPQHF.

This clonotype was seen a few times. The J gene is TRBJ2-2, the V gene TRBV12-3 or TRBV12-4, with D perhaps matching TRBD1 (5 bases). The V and J ends lost 6 bases and 6 bases respectively, with 17 bases between them. The CDR3 sequence is 15 residues long. As DNA, the CDR3 is TGTGCCAGCAGCCCCCAGGGAAGGGCCGCCGGGGAGCTGTTTTTT. Its protein is CASSPQGRAAGELFF.

This clonotype was picked up many times. The rearrangement links TRBV4-1 to TRBJ1-2; D gene uncertain. Germline V lookup: CDR1 MGHRA, CDR2 YSYEKL. The V gene lost 1 base and the J gene lost 1 base, with 10 bases spanning the gap. CDR3 size: 15 residues. The CDR3 spells CASSQGGGNNYGYTF. The CDR3 region has the DNA TGCGCCAGCAGCCAAGGAGGAGGAAATAACTATGGCTACACCTTC.

The CDR3 reads CASSYANGNTGELFF. The CDR3 DNA reads as TGTGCCAGCAGTTACGCCAACGGGAACACCGGGGAGCTGTTTTTT. V is TRBV6-5 and J is TRBJ2-2; D is unclear. Looked up from germline, CDR1 is MNHEY and CDR2 is SVGAGI. V lost 2 bases and J 1 base, leaving 8 bases between the germline ends. This CDR3 region has 15 residues.

This clonotype was detected ten times or more. The rearrangement joins TRBV7-6 to TRBJ1-1; 9 bases are shared with TRBD1. The CDR3 totals 15 residues. V shed 5 bases and J 1 base; nucleotides not matched to a gene: 5. Germline V CDR1 and CDR2: SGHVS, FNYEAQ. CDR3 DNA sequence: TGTGCCAGCAGCCCACGGGGACAGGGGAACACTGAAGCTTTCTTT. Translated: CASSPRGQGNTEAFF.

The chain couples TRBV19 to TRBJ2-2; the D gene is possibly TRBD1 (6 bases). Trimming pared 1 base from V and 11 bases from J, leaving 11 bases between. Germline assignment: CDR1 LNHDA and CDR2 SQIVND (reference sequence). This CDR3 has 13 residues. The CDR3 DNA follows: TGTGCCAGTAGTATAGGCACAGGGACCGAGCTGTTTTTT. Translation: CASSIGTGTELFF.

There are many counts of this clonotype. This chain links TRBV7-6 with TRBJ1-1, with TRBD1 matching 9 bases. CDR3 length: 16 amino acids. The V gene's germline CDR1 is SGHVS and CDR2 FNYEAQ. V shed 0 bases and J 7 bases; nucleotides not matched to a gene: 9. The CDR3 DNA reads TGTGCCAGCAGCTTAGCGATACAGGGGGCTCAGGGTGAAGCTTTCTTT. Translation: CASSLAIQGAQGEAFF. The full variable domain, with the rest looked up from reference TRBV7-6 and TRBJ1-1, is GAGVSQSPRYKVTKRGQDVALRCDPISGHVSLYWYRQALGQGPEFLTYFNYEAQQDKSGLPNDRFSAERPEGSISTLTIQRTEQRDSAMYRCASSLAIQGAQGEAFFGQGTRLTVV.

The rearrangement uses TRBV6-6 and TRBJ2-3; 8 bases are shared with TRBD1. After removal of 5 bases from V and 0 bases from J, the junction contained 13 bases not matched to a gene. Germline loops: CDR1 MNHNY, CDR2 SVGAGI (reference sequence). The CDR3 consists of 18 residues. CDR3 nucleotides: TGTGCCAGCAGTCAGACGTCTGGGACAGGAGGTAGCACAGATACGCAGTATTTT. Translation gives CASSQTSGTGGSTDTQYF.

The V and J genes are TRBV19 and TRBJ2-2; TRBD2 is a possible D gene (5 bases). The germline V gene has CDR1 LNHDA and CDR2 SQIVND (reference sequence). The CDR3 contains 14 residues. V shed 5 bases and J shed 3 bases, with 10 bases lying between them. CDR3 sequence reads: CASSPSWDTGELFF. Written as DNA, the CDR3 is TGTGCCAGTAGTCCTAGCTGGGACACCGGGGAGCTGTTTTTT.

DNA for the CDR3: TGCAGTGCTAGAGTTGGGTCCTCAGGGATTTCAGATACGCAGTATTTT. Its protein product is CSARVGSSGISDTQYF. This chain joins TRBV20-1 and TRBJ2-3; TRBD1 might be the D (5 bases). Deletions cut 1 base from V and 4 bases from J, with 18 bases between. The CDR3 consists of 16 residues. Germline lookup yields CDR1 DFQATT and CDR2 SNEGSKA (reference sequence).

This clonotype was counted between two and nine times. The chain recombines TRBV13 with TRBJ2-1; the D is unclear. V was trimmed by 5 bases and J by 7 bases, leaving 15 bases between them. There are 14 residues in the CDR3. Per the germline V gene, CDR1 is PRHDT and CDR2 is FYEKMQ (reference sequence). In DNA form, the CDR3 reads TGTGCCAGCAGCCCCACCGGACCTTTTAATGAGCAGTTCTTC. Amino acid sequence: CASSPTGPFNEQFF.

This clonotype was counted a few times. This chain connects TRBV7-6 to TRBJ2-1; 9 positions match TRBD2. J was trimmed by 9 bases and V by 5 bases; bases with no gene match: 20. The CDR3 covers 18 residues. Germline CDR1 SGHVS, CDR2 FNYEAQ. The CDR3 loop is CASSPRAGRGGAGFEQFF. The CDR3 nucleotides are TGTGCCAGCAGCCCTAGGGCAGGGCGCGGGGGGGCAGGATTTGAGCAGTTCTTC.

The chain uses TRBV7-8 and TRBJ2-2; D possibly matches TRBD1 or TRBD2 (6 bases each). V gave up 2 bases and J gave up 10 bases, with 23 bases separating them. Germline V gives CDR1 SGHVS, CDR2 FQNEAQ. This CDR3 has 17 amino acids. The CDR3 sequence: CASSLNPSGAMAEELFF. The CDR3 DNA reads TGTGCCAGCAGCTTAAACCCCTCGGGGGCAATGGCCGAGGAGCTGTTTTTT.